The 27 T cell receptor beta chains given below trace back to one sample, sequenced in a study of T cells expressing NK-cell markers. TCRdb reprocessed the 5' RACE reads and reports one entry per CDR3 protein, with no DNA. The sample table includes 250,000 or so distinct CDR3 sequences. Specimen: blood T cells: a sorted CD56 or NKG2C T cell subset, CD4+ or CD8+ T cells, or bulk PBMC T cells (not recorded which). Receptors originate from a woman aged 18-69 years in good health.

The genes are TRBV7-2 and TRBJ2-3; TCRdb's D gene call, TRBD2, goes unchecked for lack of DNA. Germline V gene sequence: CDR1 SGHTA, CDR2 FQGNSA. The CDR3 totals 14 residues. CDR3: CASSDGGAGDTQYF. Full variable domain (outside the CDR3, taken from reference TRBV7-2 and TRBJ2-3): GAGVSQSPSNKVTEKGKDVELRCDPISGHTALYWYRQSLGQGLEFLIYFQGNSAPDKSGLPSDRFSAERTGGSVSTLTIQRTQQEDSAVYLCASSDGGAGDTQYFGPGTRLTVL.

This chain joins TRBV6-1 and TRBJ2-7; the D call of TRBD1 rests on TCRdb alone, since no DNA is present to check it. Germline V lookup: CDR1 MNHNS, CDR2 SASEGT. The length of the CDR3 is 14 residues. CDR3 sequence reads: CASKRDRGINEQYF.

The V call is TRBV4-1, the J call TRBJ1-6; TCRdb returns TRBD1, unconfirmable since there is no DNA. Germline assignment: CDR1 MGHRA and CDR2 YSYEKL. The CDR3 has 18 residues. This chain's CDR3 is CASSQPRGGLPDNSPLHF.

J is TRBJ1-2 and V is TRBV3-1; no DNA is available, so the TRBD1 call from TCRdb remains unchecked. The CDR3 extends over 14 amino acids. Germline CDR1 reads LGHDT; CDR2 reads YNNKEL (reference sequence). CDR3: CASSQETGLYGYTF.

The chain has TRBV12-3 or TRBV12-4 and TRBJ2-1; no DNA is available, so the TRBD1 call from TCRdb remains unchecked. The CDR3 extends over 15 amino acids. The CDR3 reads CASSPGTGGKNEQFF.

The CDR3 spells CASSLTAPTDTQYF. V gene TRBV7-9 combines with J gene TRBJ2-3. From germline, CDR1 is SEHNR and CDR2 FQNEAQ (reference sequence). The CDR3 totals 14 residues.

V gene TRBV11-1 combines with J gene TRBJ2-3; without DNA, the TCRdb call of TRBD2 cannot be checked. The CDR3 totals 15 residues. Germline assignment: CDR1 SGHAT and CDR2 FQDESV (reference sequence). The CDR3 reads CASSPLAGSTDTQYF.

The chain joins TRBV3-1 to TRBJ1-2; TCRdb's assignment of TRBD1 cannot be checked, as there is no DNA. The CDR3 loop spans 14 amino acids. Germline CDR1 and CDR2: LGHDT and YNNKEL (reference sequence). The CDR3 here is CASSPNRDAYGYTF.

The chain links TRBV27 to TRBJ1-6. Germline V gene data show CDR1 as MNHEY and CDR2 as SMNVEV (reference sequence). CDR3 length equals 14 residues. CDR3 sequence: CASSPAGTNSPLHF.

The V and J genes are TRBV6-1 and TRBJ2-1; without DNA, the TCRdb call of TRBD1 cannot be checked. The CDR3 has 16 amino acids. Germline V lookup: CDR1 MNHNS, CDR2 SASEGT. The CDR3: CARLGPVPGPRNEQFF.

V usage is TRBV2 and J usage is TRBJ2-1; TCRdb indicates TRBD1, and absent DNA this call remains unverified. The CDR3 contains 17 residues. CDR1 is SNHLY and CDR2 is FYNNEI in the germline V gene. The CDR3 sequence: CASYRGFLAGNYNEQFF.

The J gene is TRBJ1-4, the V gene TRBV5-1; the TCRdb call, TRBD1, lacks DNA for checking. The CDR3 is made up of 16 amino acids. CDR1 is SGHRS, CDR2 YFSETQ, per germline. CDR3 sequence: CASSLGPGQGNEKLFF. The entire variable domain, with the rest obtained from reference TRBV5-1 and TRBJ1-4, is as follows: KAGVTQTPRYLIKTRGQQVTLSCSPISGHRSVSWYQQTPGQGLQFLFEYFSETQRNKGNFPGRFSGRQFSNSRSEMNVSTLELGDSALYLCASSLGPGQGNEKLFFGSGTQLSVL.

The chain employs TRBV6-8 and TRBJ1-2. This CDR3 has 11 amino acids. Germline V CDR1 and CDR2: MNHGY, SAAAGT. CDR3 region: CAPRQYYGYTF.

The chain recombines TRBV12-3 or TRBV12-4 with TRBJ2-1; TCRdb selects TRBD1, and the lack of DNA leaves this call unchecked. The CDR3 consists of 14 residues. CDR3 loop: CASSFGTATNEQFF.

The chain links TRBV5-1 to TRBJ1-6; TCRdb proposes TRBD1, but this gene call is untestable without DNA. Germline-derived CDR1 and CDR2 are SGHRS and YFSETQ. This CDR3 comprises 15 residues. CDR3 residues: CASSSGQGNYSPLHF.

CDR3 in amino acids: CASSVDPGRETQYF. This rearrangement joins TRBV9 to TRBJ2-5; with no DNA, the TCRdb D assignment of TRBD1 cannot be verified. Germline CDR1 reads SGDLS; CDR2 reads YYNGEE. CDR3 length equals 14 residues.

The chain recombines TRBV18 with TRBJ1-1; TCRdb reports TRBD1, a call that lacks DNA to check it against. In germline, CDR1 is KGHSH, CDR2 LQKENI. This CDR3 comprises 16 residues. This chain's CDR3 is CASSPGPGQGNTEAFF.

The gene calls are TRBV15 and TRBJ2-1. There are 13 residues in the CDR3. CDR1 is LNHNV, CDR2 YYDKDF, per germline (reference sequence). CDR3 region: CATSRDGYNEQFF.

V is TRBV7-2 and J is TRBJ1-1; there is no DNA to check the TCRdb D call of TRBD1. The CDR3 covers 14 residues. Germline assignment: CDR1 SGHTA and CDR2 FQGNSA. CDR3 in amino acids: CASSPHRGRTEAFF.

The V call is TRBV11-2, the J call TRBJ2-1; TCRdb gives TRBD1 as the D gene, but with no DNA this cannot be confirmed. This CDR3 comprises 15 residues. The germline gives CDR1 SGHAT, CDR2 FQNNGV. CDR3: CASSPWTAGEGEQFF.

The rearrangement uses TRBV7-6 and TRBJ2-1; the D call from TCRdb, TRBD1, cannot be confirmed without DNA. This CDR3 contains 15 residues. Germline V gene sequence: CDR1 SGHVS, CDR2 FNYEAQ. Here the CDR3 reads CASSKGGLSYNEQFF.

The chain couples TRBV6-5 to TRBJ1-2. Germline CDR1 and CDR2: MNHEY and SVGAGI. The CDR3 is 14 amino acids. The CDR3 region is CASSYQRANYGYTF.

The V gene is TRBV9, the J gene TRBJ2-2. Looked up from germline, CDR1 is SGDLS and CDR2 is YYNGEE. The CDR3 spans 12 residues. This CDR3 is CASSVVGRELFF.

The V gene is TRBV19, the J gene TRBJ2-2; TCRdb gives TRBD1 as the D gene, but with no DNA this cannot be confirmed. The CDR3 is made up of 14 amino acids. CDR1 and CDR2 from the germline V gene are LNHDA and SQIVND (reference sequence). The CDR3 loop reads CASRWGLNTGELFF.

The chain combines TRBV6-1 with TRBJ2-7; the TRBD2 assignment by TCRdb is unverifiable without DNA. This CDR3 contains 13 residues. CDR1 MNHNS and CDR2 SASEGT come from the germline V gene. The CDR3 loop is CASSGTSSYEQYF.

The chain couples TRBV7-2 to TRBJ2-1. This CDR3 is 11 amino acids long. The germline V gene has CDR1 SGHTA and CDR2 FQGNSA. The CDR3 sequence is CASSFHGEQFF.

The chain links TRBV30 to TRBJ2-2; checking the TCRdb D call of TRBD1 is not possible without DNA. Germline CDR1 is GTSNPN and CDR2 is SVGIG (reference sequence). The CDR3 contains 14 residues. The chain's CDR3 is CAWSPGWRTGELFF.